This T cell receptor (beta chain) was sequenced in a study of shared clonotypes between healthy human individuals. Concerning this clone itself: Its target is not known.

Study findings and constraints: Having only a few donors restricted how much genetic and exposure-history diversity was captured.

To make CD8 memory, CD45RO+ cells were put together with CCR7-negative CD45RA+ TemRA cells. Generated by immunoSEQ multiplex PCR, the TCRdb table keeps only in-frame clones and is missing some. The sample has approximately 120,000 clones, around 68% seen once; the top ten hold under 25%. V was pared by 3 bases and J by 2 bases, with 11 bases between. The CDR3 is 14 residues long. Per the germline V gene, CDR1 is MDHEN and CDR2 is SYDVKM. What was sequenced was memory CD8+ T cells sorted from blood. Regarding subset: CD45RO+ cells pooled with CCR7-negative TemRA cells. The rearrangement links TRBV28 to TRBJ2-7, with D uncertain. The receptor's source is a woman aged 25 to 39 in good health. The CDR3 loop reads CASSFDNDAYEQYF. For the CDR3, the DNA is TGTGCCAGCAGTTTCGACAACGACGCCTACGAGCAGTACTTC.